These 25 T cell receptor beta chains share one sample of origin, sequenced in a study of blood T cell repertoires in COVID-19. Sequenced by immunoSEQ multiplex PCR; TCRdb stores in-frame clones only, minus some. The repertoire holds hundreds of thousands of clones, with 83% as singletons. Sample: peripheral blood. Receptor source: a woman aged 25 to 39 with COVID-19, enrolled during active disease.

This clone was picked up a small number of times. This sequence joins TRBV5-4 and TRBJ1-5; TRBD1 matches at 9 bases. The CDR3 loop spans 15 amino acids. V lost 4 bases and J lost 4; bases outside the gene matches: 6. Germline V gene lookup returns CDR1 SGHNT and CDR2 YYREEE (reference sequence). The CDR3 DNA reads as TGTGCCAGCAGCGCCCGACAGGGGGATAATCAGCCCCAGCATTTT. It encodes CASSARQGDNQPQHF.

This clone was picked up a small number of times. The chain couples TRBV7-9 to TRBJ1-2; no clear D gene. Trimming took off 1 base at V and 6 bases at J, with 9 bases between the two ends. The V gene's germline CDR1 is SEHNR and CDR2 FQNEAQ (reference sequence). The CDR3 sequence is 13 residues long. CDR3: CASSLEAGNGYTF. The CDR3 coding sequence is TGTGCCAGCAGCTTAGAGGCGGGGAATGGCTACACCTTC.

This chain joins TRBV18 and TRBJ1-3; 7 nucleotides line up with TRBD1. The V and J ends lost 3 bases and 0 bases, in that order; junction bases with no gene match: 5. The CDR3 is 16 residues long. The germline gives CDR1 KGHSH, CDR2 LQKENI. The CDR3 region is CASSPQTGNSGNTIYF. CDR3 coding DNA: TGTGCCAGCTCACCCCAGACAGGGAACTCTGGAAACACCATATATTTT.

The V and J genes are TRBV18 and TRBJ1-2, with D uncertain. Germline values: CDR1 KGHSH, CDR2 LQKENI. Trimming removed 2 bases from V and 5 bases from J, with 6 bases in between. The CDR3 spans 12 residues. The CDR3 bases are TGTGCCAGCTCACCAGCAGGATATGGCTACACCTTC. It is translated as CASSPAGYGYTF.

The chain carries TRBV27 and TRBJ2-1; 9 bases agree with TRBD2. The CDR3 sequence is 15 residues long. The V segment lost 2 bases and the J segment 6 bases; nucleotides outside the gene matches: 5. Germline CDR1 reads MNHEY; CDR2 reads SMNVEV (reference sequence). The CDR3 protein is CASSLTLAGFNEQFF. The DNA for the CDR3 is TGTGCCAGCAGTTTAACCCTAGCGGGATTCAATGAGCAGTTCTTC.

The chain is built from TRBV3-1 (or the pseudogene TRBV3-2) and TRBJ2-7; 9 nucleotides line up with TRBD1. V shed 4 bases and J 4 bases; nucleotides not matched to a gene: 5. The germline V gene encodes CDR1 LGHDT and CDR2 YNNKEL (reference sequence). This CDR3 is built from 14 residues. Here the CDR3 reads CASSPGTGSYEQYF. CDR3 nucleotides: TGTGCCAGCAGCCCCGGGACAGGGAGTTACGAGCAGTACTTC.

The rearrangement links TRBV19 to TRBJ1-6; D uncertain. With 1 base removed from V and 10 bases from J, the gap between germline ends came to 20 bases. Germline V lookup: CDR1 LNHDA, CDR2 SQIVND (reference sequence). The length of the CDR3 is 17 residues. CDR3 coding DNA: TGTGCCAGTAGTATAGCTGCCGGGTCCCGGATGGAATCACCCCTCCACTTT. This gives the protein CASSIAAGSRMESPLHF.

The rearrangement uses TRBV18 and TRBJ2-4; 7 positions agree with TRBD1. This CDR3 has 16 amino acids. Germline assignment: CDR1 KGHSH and CDR2 LQKENI. With V trimmed by 4 bases and J by 1 base, 7 bases remained unmatched. CDR3 loop: CASSQGTARAKNIQYF. In nucleotides, the CDR3 is TGTGCCAGCTCACAAGGGACAGCGAGGGCCAAAAACATTCAGTACTTC.

The chain recombines TRBV4-3 with TRBJ2-7; possibly TRBD1 for D (5 bases). Germline V CDR1 and CDR2: LGHNA, YSLEER. Trimming pared 0 bases from V and 4 bases from J, leaving 10 bases between. The CDR3 contains 14 residues. The CDR3 bases are TGCGCCAGCAGCCAAGATCAGGGCAGGTACGAGCAGTACTTC. Translating it yields CASSQDQGRYEQYF.

The chain has TRBV2 and TRBJ2-2; 7 bases map to TRBD1. Germline trimming cut 6 bases from V and 3 bases from J; bases unmatched to any gene: 7. The germline V gene has CDR1 SNHLY and CDR2 FYNNEI. CDR3 length: 15 residues. CDR3 bases: TGTGCCAGCAGCCTCCGGGACAGCTACACCGGGGAGCTGTTTTTT. It yields the protein CASSLRDSYTGELFF.

V usage is TRBV11-1 and J usage is TRBJ1-1; tentative D call: TRBD1 (6 bases). The CDR3 has 14 residues. Germline V CDR1 and CDR2: SGHAT, FQDESV (reference sequence). The V end lost 7 bases, the J end lost 6 bases, and 18 bases lay between the germline ends. DNA of the CDR3: TGTGCCAGCAACCTGGGGGGGCTAAAGGCTGAAGCTTTCTTT. Protein sequence: CASNLGGLKAEAFF.

The CDR3, as DNA: TGTGCCAGCAGTCAGGGTGGGGTCACAGATACGCAGTATTTT. It yields the protein CASSQGGVTDTQYF. This sequence joins TRBV28 and TRBJ2-3, with TRBD1 as a possible D gene (5 bases). Trimming took off 5 bases at V and 2 bases at J, with 11 bases between the two ends. The germline V gene encodes CDR1 MDHEN and CDR2 SYDVKM. This CDR3 contains 14 residues.

This clone was seen just once. The genes are TRBV7-9 and TRBJ2-7; 9 bases line up with TRBD2. The CDR3 is 16 amino acids. Germline values: CDR1 SEHNR, CDR2 FQNEAQ (reference sequence). Germline trimming cut 3 bases from V and 0 bases from J; bases unmatched to any gene: 6. The CDR3 region is CASSFSPAGGSYEQYF. The CDR3 DNA is TGTGCCAGCAGCTTTTCCCCAGCGGGGGGCTCCTACGAGCAGTACTTC.

This chain links TRBV9 with TRBJ1-1; TRBD1 matches at 9 bases. V dropped 4 bases and J dropped 5; count of bases not matched to a gene: 6. CDR1 is SGDLS and CDR2 is YYNGEE in the germline V gene. The CDR3 sequence is 14 residues long. CDR3 residues: CASSLYDRGTEAFF. Here the CDR3 DNA reads TGTGCCAGCAGCCTATACGACAGGGGGACTGAAGCTTTCTTT.

V and J are TRBV7-2 and TRBJ2-5; D gene ambiguous. Looked up from germline, CDR1 is SGHTA and CDR2 is FQGNSA. The V end was cut by 4 bases, the J end by 3 bases, with 9 bases between. This CDR3 is 13 amino acids long. In nucleotides, the CDR3 is TGTGCCAGCAGCTATCACAGAGAAGAGACCCAGTACTTC. Amino acid sequence: CASSYHREETQYF.

J is TRBJ1-1 and V is TRBV10-3, with 10 positions matching TRBD1. Germline values: CDR1 ENHRY, CDR2 SYGVKD. Trimming removed 6 bases from V and 10 bases from J; junction bases left unmatched: 8. The CDR3 spans 13 residues. The CDR3 DNA sequence: TGTGCCATCAGGGAGAACGGACAGGGGGGAGCTTTCTTT. It yields the protein CAIRENGQGGAFF.

The chain uses TRBV11-2 and TRBJ1-2; D may be TRBD1 (5 bases). The CDR3 sequence is 13 residues long. Looked up from germline, CDR1 is SGHAT and CDR2 is FQNNGV. V lost 5 bases and J lost 8, with 15 bases in between. Written as DNA, the CDR3 is TGTGCCAGCAGCCCTGACAGCCCCGGGGGCTACACCTTC. It translates to CASSPDSPGGYTF.

The V call is TRBV5-1, the J call TRBJ2-3, with D perhaps TRBD1 (7 bases). The germline CDR1 and CDR2 sequences are SGHRS and YFSETQ. Trimming stripped 3 bases from V and 5 bases from J, with 19 bases between. This CDR3 has 16 amino acids. CDR3 in amino acids: CASSSEGAIWRDTQYF. The DNA for the CDR3 is TGCGCCAGCAGCTCGGAGGGGGCCATATGGAGAGATACGCAGTATTTT.

The genes are TRBV27 and TRBJ1-5; TRBD1 matches 8 bases. V was clipped by 5 bases and J by 4 bases; unmatched bases: 7. The CDR3 sequence is 15 residues long. CDR1 is MNHEY and CDR2 is SMNVEV in the germline V gene (reference sequence). Here the CDR3 DNA reads TGTGCCAGCAGTCTCAGACAGGGGACGAATCAGCCCCAGCATTTT. Residues: CASSLRQGTNQPQHF.

The chain joins TRBV6-2 or TRBV6-3 to TRBJ1-5; weak D call: TRBD1 (6 bases). The CDR3 contains 15 residues. CDR1 is MNHEY and CDR2 is SVGEGT in the germline V gene. Trimming removed 7 bases from V and 4 bases from J, with 17 bases in between. In DNA, the CDR3 is TGTGCCAGCAACCCATCTGGGGGCATTAATCAGCCCCAGCATTTT. This translates into CASNPSGGINQPQHF.

This clone was seen only once. The rearrangement uses TRBV9 and TRBJ2-1, with TRBD2 as a possible D gene (7 bases). CDR3 length: 15 residues. Germline V gene data show CDR1 as SGDLS and CDR2 as YYNGEE. V dropped 3 bases and J dropped 1 base, with 11 bases sitting between them. This CDR3 reads CASSDRGASYNEQFF. The CDR3 DNA reads TGTGCCAGCAGCGATCGGGGGGCATCCTACAATGAGCAGTTCTTC.

This clone has only one observation. V usage is TRBV28 and J usage is TRBJ2-2, with 7 bases aligning to TRBD2. From germline, CDR1 is MDHEN and CDR2 SYDVKM. The CDR3 has 13 amino acids. Germline trimming cut 5 bases from V and 5 bases from J; bases unmatched to any gene: 2. The CDR3 region has the DNA TGTGCCAGCAGTCGGACTAGAACCGGGGAGCTGTTTTTT. This codes for CASSRTRTGELFF.

The chain combines TRBV6-1 with TRBJ1-2, with unresolved D. V lost 3 bases to trimming and J lost 4 bases, with 18 bases between them. The CDR3 spans 16 residues. The germline V gene has CDR1 MNHNS and CDR2 SASEGT. The CDR3 bases are TGTGCCAGCAGTGATAATGTTGGCAGGATCTCCTATGGCTACACCTTC. Translation gives CASSDNVGRISYGYTF.

This chain joins TRBV9 and TRBJ1-3; no firm D call. The CDR3 consists of 16 residues. Per the germline V gene, CDR1 is SGDLS and CDR2 is YYNGEE. V shed 4 bases and J shed 0 bases, with 14 bases lying between them. The CDR3 loop reads CASSSVGRSSGNTIYF. DNA for the CDR3: TGTGCCAGCAGCTCCGTAGGCCGGAGCTCTGGAAACACCATATATTTT.

The chain carries TRBV6-5 and TRBJ2-7; a possible D gene is TRBD1 (5 bases). Per the germline V gene, CDR1 is MNHEY and CDR2 is SVGAGI. V lost 0 bases and J 4 bases, leaving 10 bases between the germline ends. The CDR3 loop spans 14 amino acids. The CDR3 protein is CASSYSRVGYEQYF. The DNA for the CDR3 is TGTGCCAGCAGTTACTCCAGGGTAGGATACGAGCAGTACTTC.